This passage covers 25 T cell receptor beta chains from one sample sequenced in a study of T-cell reconstitution after alpha-beta-depleted transplantation in children. Unique molecular identifiers tagged the TCRbeta library. Via MiXCR, TCRdb re-called the PCR reads, giving one row per CDR3 protein. The repertoire holds 610,000 or so distinct CDR3 sequences, with 27% as singletons. The specimen was PBMCs, collected before TCRalphabeta/CD19-depleted stem cell transplant. Receptor source: a boy under three years old with Wiskott-Aldrich syndrome, due to receive a stem cell transplant.

This clonotype was detected only a few times. J is TRBJ2-5 and V is TRBV15; 9 bases fit TRBD2. Trimming took 4 bases from V and 2 from J; bases not matched to a gene: 8. Germline values: CDR1 LNHNV, CDR2 YYDKDF (reference sequence). The CDR3 extends over 16 amino acids. Here the CDR3 DNA reads TGTGCCACCAGCACGCGACTAGCGGAGCTACAAGAGACCCAGTACTTC. Translated, it gives CATSTRLAELQETQYF.

J is TRBJ2-7 and V is TRBV5-6; D remains unclear. The V end lost 3 bases, the J end lost 3 bases, and 13 bases lay between the germline ends. Germline CDR1 is SGHDT and CDR2 is YYEEEE. CDR3 length equals 14 residues. CDR3 region: CASSSAGIFYEQYF. The CDR3 region has the DNA TGTGCCAGCAGCTCAGCAGGCATTTTCTACGAGCAGTACTTC.

CDR3 bases: TGCAGTGCTTCAAGGGTTGAAGCTTTCTTT. Its protein is CSASRVEAFF. The gene calls are TRBV20-1 and TRBJ1-1; D uncertain. The CDR3 has 10 residues. Germline CDR1 reads DFQATT; CDR2 reads SNEGSKA (reference sequence). V was trimmed by 5 bases and J by 7 bases, leaving 8 bases between them.

The chain is built from TRBV3-1 and TRBJ2-2, with D maybe TRBD2 (5 bases). Germline-derived CDR1 and CDR2 are LGHDT and YNNKEL (reference sequence). This CDR3 region has 17 residues. V lost 0 bases to trimming and J lost 2 bases, with 13 bases between them. The CDR3 DNA reads TGTGCCAGCAGCCAAGAACCCCAGCGGATTAACACCGGGGAGCTGTTTTTT. As protein: CASSQEPQRINTGELFF.

The J gene is TRBJ1-1, the V gene TRBV12-5, with TRBD1 identical over 9 bases. The CDR3 spans 15 residues. V was clipped by 5 bases and J by 4 bases; unmatched bases: 8. Germline lookup yields CDR1 LGHNT and CDR2 FRNRAP. This CDR3 reads CASGPSGTGTTEAFF. The CDR3, as DNA: TGTGCTAGTGGTCCCTCCGGGACAGGGACCACTGAAGCTTTCTTT.

V usage is TRBV25-1 and J usage is TRBJ2-6; D ambiguous. Trimming left V 4 bases short and J 3 bases short, with 7 bases between. The germline V gene has CDR1 MGHDK and CDR2 SYGVNS. The CDR3 runs to 14 residues. The CDR3, as DNA: TGTGCCAGCAGTGGGAGAGGTGGGGCCAACGTCCTGACTTTC. Residues: CASSGRGGANVLTF.

The V and J genes are TRBV5-1 and TRBJ2-7, with TRBD2 identical over 8 bases. The CDR3 length is 15 residues. V trimming: 1 base; J trimming: 0 bases; junction bases outside the gene matches: 3. Germline lookup yields CDR1 SGHRS and CDR2 YFSETQ. The CDR3 DNA follows: TGCGCCAGCAGCTTGAGGACTAGCCCCTCCTACGAGCAGTACTTC. Its translation is CASSLRTSPSYEQYF. Together with reference TRBV5-1 and TRBJ2-7, the CDR3 gives the full variable domain: KAGVTQTPRYLIKTRGQQVTLSCSPISGHRSVSWYQQTPGQGLQFLFEYFSETQRNKGNFPGRFSGRQFSNSRSEMNVSTLELGDSALYLCASSLRTSPSYEQYFGPGTRLTVT.

This clonotype has just a few counts. The chain recombines TRBV6-5 with TRBJ2-7; possibly TRBD1 for D (7 bases). Trimming took 3 bases from V and 2 from J, leaving 14 bases between them. CDR1 and CDR2 (germline): MNHEY, SVGAGI. This CDR3 is built from 15 residues. The CDR3 sequence is CASSYRSGGTYEQYF. CDR3 coding DNA: TGTGCCAGCAGTTATCGGTCAGGGGGGACCTACGAGCAGTACTTC.

There are a few counts of this clonotype. DNA of the CDR3: TGTGCCAGCAGTTACTCGATCGGTAGCGGTGACTACGAGCAGTACTTC. Its translation is CASSYSIGSGDYEQYF. V gene TRBV6-2 or TRBV6-3 combines with J gene TRBJ2-7; possible D gene TRBD2, 6 bases. The V gene lost 0 bases and the J gene lost 3 bases, with 15 bases spanning the gap. The CDR3 runs 16 residues. CDR1 is MNHEY and CDR2 is SVGEGT in the germline V gene.

V usage is TRBV7-6 and J usage is TRBJ2-1; perhaps TRBD2 as D (6 bases). V was trimmed by 3 bases and J by 8 bases, leaving 14 bases between them. CDR3 size: 14 residues. The V gene's germline CDR1 is SGHVS and CDR2 FNYEAQ. CDR3 loop: CASSFTSLMYEQFF. CDR3 coding DNA: TGTGCCAGCAGCTTCACTAGCCTGATGTATGAGCAGTTCTTC.

This clonotype was found a few times. The chain uses TRBV24-1 and TRBJ2-1, with 8 nucleotides matching TRBD2. With V trimmed by 1 base and J by 8 bases, 12 bases remained unmatched. Germline V CDR1 and CDR2: KGHDR, SFDVKD. The CDR3 has 17 amino acids. Here the CDR3 DNA reads TGTGCCACCAGTGATTTAACTAGCGGATCCTCGGCCGATGAGCAGTTCTTC. This gives the protein CATSDLTSGSSADEQFF.

Only a few counts were recorded for this clonotype. This chain connects TRBV5-5 to TRBJ1-2; 9 bases fit TRBD1. The CDR3 spans 16 residues. CDR1 is SGHKS and CDR2 is YYEKEE in the germline V gene (reference sequence). V was pared by 3 bases and J by 5 bases, with 11 bases of the junction left unmatched. For the CDR3, the DNA is TGTGCCAGCAGCTCTACGTCGGGACAGGGATCTTATGGCTACACCTTC. Translation: CASSSTSGQGSYGYTF.

This chain links TRBV29-1 with TRBJ2-3; 9 positions agree with TRBD1. Germline V gene data show CDR1 as SQVTM and CDR2 as ANQGSEA. The CDR3 has 13 amino acids. J lost 6 bases, V lost 4 bases, and 5 bases had no gene match. CDR3: CSVGQGVDDTQYF. The CDR3 nucleotides read TGCAGCGTTGGACAGGGGGTCGATGATACGCAGTATTTT.

This clonotype turned up a few times. The chain couples TRBV3-1 to TRBJ2-3; D remains ambiguous. V was clipped by 1 base and J by 2 bases, with 10 bases between them. The germline V gene encodes CDR1 LGHDT and CDR2 YNNKEL (reference sequence). CDR3 size: 15 residues. CDR3 region: CASSQAWTTTDTQYF. CDR3 coding DNA: TGTGCCAGCAGCCAAGCGTGGACGACCACAGATACGCAGTATTTT.

V gene TRBV24-1 combines with J gene TRBJ2-3; 14 bases agree with TRBD2. V was clipped by 7 bases and J by 4 bases; unmatched bases: 6. Germline CDR1 reads KGHDR; CDR2 reads SFDVKD. The CDR3 totals 16 residues. This CDR3 reads CATSGGTSGSSDTQYF. The CDR3 DNA is TGTGCCACCAGCGGGGGGACTAGCGGGAGTTCAGATACGCAGTATTTT.

In its sample, this clonotype was seen a few times. The CDR3 bases are TGCGCCAGCAGCTATAGCGGGAGCCGTGAGCAGTTCTTC. It translates to CASSYSGSREQFF. The rearrangement joins TRBV5-1 to TRBJ2-1; 9 positions agree with TRBD2. Trimming took 3 bases from V and 9 from J; bases not matched to a gene: 4. Germline V gene sequence: CDR1 SGHRS, CDR2 YFSETQ. The CDR3 spans 13 residues.

In DNA, the CDR3 is TGCGCCAGCAGTCGGGGGGCGATCGAAGAGACCCAGTACTTC. It yields the protein CASSRGAIEETQYF. This chain uses TRBV5-1 with TRBJ2-5, with D perhaps TRBD2 (7 bases). Germline assignment: CDR1 SGHRS and CDR2 YFSETQ. The CDR3 is 14 residues long. The ends were cut back, 5 bases at V and 3 bases at J, with 14 bases in the middle.

V usage is TRBV5-1 and J usage is TRBJ2-1; no firm D call. Germline assignment: CDR1 SGHRS and CDR2 YFSETQ. CDR3 length: 13 residues. Trimming cost V 0 bases and J 9 bases, with 10 bases left between them. The DNA of the CDR3 is TGCGCCAGCAGCTTGGCCGATTCGGGTGAGCAGTTCTTC. This gives the protein CASSLADSGEQFF.

The rearrangement joins TRBV5-1 to TRBJ2-2; D possibly uses TRBD1 or TRBD2 (5 bases each). CDR3 length: 15 residues. Germline CDR1 and CDR2: SGHRS and YFSETQ. The V gene lost 6 bases and the J gene lost 1 base, with 13 bases spanning the gap. The DNA for the CDR3 is TGCGCCAGCATTCGTGGGACGGAGAACACCGGGGAGCTGTTTTTT. It encodes CASIRGTENTGELFF.

This clonotype was seen a few times. The genes are TRBV20-1 and TRBJ2-3, with no clear D. V lost 3 bases to trimming and J lost 4 bases, with 17 bases between them. The CDR3 sequence is 15 residues long. Germline V gene sequence: CDR1 DFQATT, CDR2 SNEGSKA (reference sequence). The CDR3 region is CSASFGTRTSDTQYF. The CDR3 coding sequence is TGCAGTGCTAGTTTTGGTACACGTACTTCAGATACGCAGTATTTT.

V is TRBV5-1 and J is TRBJ2-3; 13 bases are a match to TRBD2. V dropped 3 bases and J dropped 5; count of bases not matched to a gene: 9. Germline CDR1 reads SGHRS; CDR2 reads YFSETQ. CDR3 size: 17 residues. The CDR3 DNA reads TGCGCCAGCAGCTGGAAAGGGACTAGCGGGACGGAAGATACGCAGTATTTT. Translated, it gives CASSWKGTSGTEDTQYF.

The gene calls are TRBV5-1 and TRBJ2-7, with D perhaps TRBD2 (5 bases). Germline CDR1 reads SGHRS; CDR2 reads YFSETQ. V was pared by 5 bases and J by 7 bases, with 19 bases between. The CDR3 has 14 amino acids. DNA for the CDR3: TGCGCCAGCAGATCGACGGGATCACAAGGGGAGCAGTACTTC. Amino acids: CASRSTGSQGEQYF.

This clonotype showed up just a few times. The V call is TRBV5-5, the J call TRBJ1-4, with a possible D match to TRBD1 (6 bases). This CDR3 is 15 amino acids long. Germline CDR1 is SGHKS and CDR2 is YYEKEE (reference sequence). V was pared by 4 bases and J by 7 bases, with 17 bases between. The CDR3 is CASSGPDRSREKLFF. The CDR3, as DNA: TGTGCCAGCAGCGGGCCCGACAGGTCCCGTGAAAAACTGTTTTTT.

Only a few counts were recorded for this clonotype. The J gene is TRBJ2-1, the V gene TRBV27, with D hard to call. V was pared by 2 bases and J by 8 bases, with 16 bases between. This CDR3 has 15 residues. Germline assignment: CDR1 MNHEY and CDR2 SMNVEV (reference sequence). The CDR3: CASSLVISKGDEQFF. The CDR3 nucleotides are TGTGCCAGCAGTTTAGTCATAAGTAAAGGCGATGAGCAGTTCTTC.

This clonotype was seen more than once but under ten times. J is TRBJ2-1 and V is TRBV14, with unresolved D. The CDR3 runs to 14 residues. V dropped 0 bases and J dropped 9 bases, with 12 bases sitting between them. Germline CDR1 and CDR2: SGHDN and FVKESK. In DNA form, the CDR3 reads TGTGCCAGCAGCCAAGATCGGCCGTTTCCTGAGCAGTTCTTC. This codes for CASSQDRPFPEQFF.